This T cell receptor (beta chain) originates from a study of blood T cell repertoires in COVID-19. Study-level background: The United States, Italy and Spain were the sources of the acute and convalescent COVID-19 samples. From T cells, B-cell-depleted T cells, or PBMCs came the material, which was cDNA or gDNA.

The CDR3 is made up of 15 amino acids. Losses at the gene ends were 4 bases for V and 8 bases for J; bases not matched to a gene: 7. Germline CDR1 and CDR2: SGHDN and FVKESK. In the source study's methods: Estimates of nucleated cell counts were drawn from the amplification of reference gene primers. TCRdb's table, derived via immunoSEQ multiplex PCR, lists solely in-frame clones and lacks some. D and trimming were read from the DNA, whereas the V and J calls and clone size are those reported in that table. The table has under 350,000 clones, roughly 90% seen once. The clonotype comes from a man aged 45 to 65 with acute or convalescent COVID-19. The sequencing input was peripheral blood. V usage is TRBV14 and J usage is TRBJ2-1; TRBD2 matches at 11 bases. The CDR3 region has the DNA TGTGCCAGCAGCCCCCTACTAGCGGGGGCCGATGAGCAGTTCTTC. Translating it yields CASSPLLAGADEQFF.